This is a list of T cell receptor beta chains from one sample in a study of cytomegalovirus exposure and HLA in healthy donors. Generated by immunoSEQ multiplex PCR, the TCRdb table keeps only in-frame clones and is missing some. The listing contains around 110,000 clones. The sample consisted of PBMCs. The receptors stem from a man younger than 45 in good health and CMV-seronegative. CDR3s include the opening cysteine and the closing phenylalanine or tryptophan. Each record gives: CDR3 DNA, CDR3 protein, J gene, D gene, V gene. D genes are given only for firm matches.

cdr3_nt: TGTGCCAGCTCACCTGGCCCGGGGGGTTCCTACGAGCAGTACTTC
cdr3_aa: CASSPGPGGSYEQYF
j_call: TRBJ2-7
d_call: TRBD2
v_call: TRBV18

cdr3_nt: TGCGCCAGCAGCTCGGGGGGGAACACAGATACGCAGTATTTT
cdr3_aa: CASSSGGNTDTQYF
j_call: TRBJ2-3
d_call: TRBD2
v_call: TRBV5-1

cdr3_nt: TGCAGCGCTACGGGACTCCTGAACACTGAAGCTTTCTTT
cdr3_aa: CSATGLLNTEAFF
j_call: TRBJ1-1
d_call: NA
v_call: TRBV29-1

cdr3_nt: TGCGCCAGCAGCCTCCGACCCACAGGGACAGATACGCAGTATTTT
cdr3_aa: CASSLRPTGTDTQYF
j_call: TRBJ2-3
d_call: NA
v_call: TRBV5-1

cdr3_nt: TGTGCCTATCCTCTAGGGACTAGCCGGACGGAGCAGTACTTC
cdr3_aa: CAYPLGTSRTEQYF
j_call: TRBJ2-7
d_call: TRBD2
v_call: TRBV7-9

cdr3_nt: TGCGCCAGCAGCCATGCGACAGGTGACGGCTACACCTTC
cdr3_aa: CASSHATGDGYTF
j_call: TRBJ1-2
d_call: NA
v_call: TRBV4-1

cdr3_nt: TGTGCCAGCAGCCCCAGCGGGGGGGTATACGAGCAGTACTTC
cdr3_aa: CASSPSGGVYEQYF
j_call: TRBJ2-7
d_call: TRBD2
v_call: TRBV9

cdr3_nt: TGTGCCAGTAGTATATCTTCGGGGAGGGAGACCCAGTACTTC
cdr3_aa: CASSISSGRETQYF
j_call: TRBJ2-5
d_call: NA
v_call: TRBV19

cdr3_nt: TGTGCCAGCAGCCAAGCGGGACTAGCGGGGGGCCGGGGGGAGGAGACCCAGTACTTC
cdr3_aa: CASSQAGLAGGRGEETQYF
j_call: TRBJ2-5
d_call: TRBD2
v_call: TRBV4-2

cdr3_nt: TGTGCCAGCAGCTTAGGGCATTTGGGCGGGGAGCTGTTTTTT
cdr3_aa: CASSLGHLGGELFF
j_call: TRBJ2-2
d_call: NA
v_call: TRBV7-3

cdr3_nt: TGTGCCAGCGGCTTAGCGGGGGGGCCGGATGAGCAGTTCTTC
cdr3_aa: CASGLAGGPDEQFF
j_call: TRBJ2-1
d_call: TRBD2
v_call: TRBV6-5

cdr3_nt: TGTGCCAGCACCTCCCCGGGAGCTTGGGGAGAGCAGTTCTTC
cdr3_aa: CASTSPGAWGEQFF
j_call: TRBJ2-1
d_call: NA
v_call: TRBV28

cdr3_nt: TGTGCCAGCAGACTGGGGGGCACCGGGGAGCTGTTTTTT
cdr3_aa: CASRLGGTGELFF
j_call: TRBJ2-2
d_call: NA
v_call: TRBV6-4

cdr3_nt: TGTGCCAGCAGGCGGGGACCTGACTACGAGCAGTACTTC
cdr3_aa: CASRRGPDYEQYF
j_call: TRBJ2-7
d_call: NA
v_call: TRBV6-5

cdr3_nt: TGCGCCAGCAGCGTAGCCACTTCGAGGGAGCTGTTTTTT
cdr3_aa: CASSVATSRELFF
j_call: TRBJ2-2
d_call: NA
v_call: TRBV5-1

cdr3_nt: TGTGCCAGCTCACCATCGGCAGGTACGAACACTGAAGCTTTCTTT
cdr3_aa: CASSPSAGTNTEAFF
j_call: TRBJ1-1
d_call: NA
v_call: TRBV18

cdr3_nt: TGTGCCAGCAGCTTGTGGTGGGGGGCCTACAATGAGCAGTTCTTC
cdr3_aa: CASSLWWGAYNEQFF
j_call: TRBJ2-1
d_call: NA
v_call: TRBV5-6

cdr3_nt: TGTGCCAGCAGCACCCGGGACCTTACAGGGTTGGAGACCCAGTACTTC
cdr3_aa: CASSTRDLTGLETQYF
j_call: TRBJ2-5
d_call: NA
v_call: TRBV5-4

cdr3_nt: TGTGCCAGCAGCTCGTACGAGATAGCCAAAAACATTCAGTACTTC
cdr3_aa: CASSSYEIAKNIQYF
j_call: TRBJ2-4
d_call: NA
v_call: TRBV13

cdr3_nt: TGCAGCGTTGAGGGACAGGGTAAAAGTGGCTACACCTTC
cdr3_aa: CSVEGQGKSGYTF
j_call: TRBJ1-2
d_call: TRBD1
v_call: TRBV29-1

cdr3_nt: TGTGCCAGCTCAGCCTTACAGGGGGGAGGAACTGAAGCTTTCTTT
cdr3_aa: CASSALQGGGTEAFF
j_call: TRBJ1-1
d_call: TRBD1
v_call: TRBV18

cdr3_nt: TGTGCCAGCAGTTTTCGACAGCCCCCCACAGATACGCAGTATTTT
cdr3_aa: CASSFRQPPTDTQYF
j_call: TRBJ2-3
d_call: NA
v_call: TRBV6-9

cdr3_nt: TGTGCCAGCAGCGCAGGACAGGGGAGAGATCCGATGAACACTGAAGCTTTCTTT
cdr3_aa: CASSAGQGRDPMNTEAFF
j_call: TRBJ1-1
d_call: TRBD1
v_call: TRBV11-1

cdr3_nt: TGTGCCAGTAGGCCGCAGGGGCACGCTGAAGCTTTCTTT
cdr3_aa: CASRPQGHAEAFF
j_call: TRBJ1-1
d_call: NA
v_call: TRBV19

cdr3_nt: TGTGCCTGGAGTCGACAGGGGGCCTACGAGCAGTACTTC
cdr3_aa: CAWSRQGAYEQYF
j_call: TRBJ2-7
d_call: TRBD1
v_call: TRBV30

cdr3_nt: TGTGCCAGCTCAACGACCGGGACTAGCAGAACAAGGGAGCAGTTCTTC
cdr3_aa: CASSTTGTSRTREQFF
j_call: TRBJ2-1
d_call: TRBD2
v_call: TRBV18

cdr3_nt: TGTGCCAGCAGCTTGGGGGCGGGGCGAAACACCATATATTTT
cdr3_aa: CASSLGAGRNTIYF
j_call: TRBJ1-3
d_call: NA
v_call: TRBV5-6

cdr3_nt: TGCGCCAGCAGCTTGGTCCCTGGCGGGAGCCTCTACGAGCAGTACTTC
cdr3_aa: CASSLVPGGSLYEQYF
j_call: TRBJ2-7
d_call: TRBD2
v_call: TRBV5-1

cdr3_nt: TGTGCCAGCTCCCAGGGTAGTAGCAATCAGCCCCAGCATTTT
cdr3_aa: CASSQGSSNQPQHF
j_call: TRBJ1-5
d_call: NA
v_call: TRBV18

cdr3_nt: TGTGCCAGCAGCCGGGACCCTCGAGGAGGGTCACCCCTCCACTTT
cdr3_aa: CASSRDPRGGSPLHF
j_call: TRBJ1-6
d_call: NA
v_call: TRBV5-8

cdr3_nt: TGTGCCAGTAGTCGCAGGGCTGAAGAGACCCAGTACTTC
cdr3_aa: CASSRRAEETQYF
j_call: TRBJ2-5
d_call: NA
v_call: TRBV19

cdr3_nt: TGTGCCAGCAGCGTAGGGCAGGGGGATCAGCCCCAGCATTTT
cdr3_aa: CASSVGQGDQPQHF
j_call: TRBJ1-5
d_call: TRBD1
v_call: TRBV9

cdr3_nt: TGCGCCAGCAGCTTGGAGGGACAGGCAAAGCCTGAAGCTTTCTTT
cdr3_aa: CASSLEGQAKPEAFF
j_call: TRBJ1-1
d_call: TRBD1
v_call: TRBV5-1

cdr3_nt: TGTGCCATCAGTGGTCCCGGGACAGGGGTACCCGGGGAGCTGTTTTTT
cdr3_aa: CAISGPGTGVPGELFF
j_call: TRBJ2-2
d_call: TRBD1
v_call: TRBV10-3

cdr3_nt: TGTGCCAGCAGCGTGTCCGGGAGCCACTTTGGGTACTTC
cdr3_aa: CASSVSGSHFGYF
j_call: TRBJ2-7
d_call: NA
v_call: TRBV7-8

cdr3_nt: TGTGCCAGCAGCCCTAGCGGCGCTGGGGCCAACGTCCTGACTTTC
cdr3_aa: CASSPSGAGANVLTF
j_call: TRBJ2-6
d_call: TRBD2
v_call: TRBV6-1

cdr3_nt: TGTGCCAGCAGCTCCGGGACAGGGGTAACTGAAGCTTTCTTT
cdr3_aa: CASSSGTGVTEAFF
j_call: TRBJ1-1
d_call: TRBD1
v_call: TRBV5-6

cdr3_nt: TGCGCCAGCAGCCACTGGGCATCTAATCAGCCCCAGCATTTT
cdr3_aa: CASSHWASNQPQHF
j_call: TRBJ1-5
d_call: NA
v_call: TRBV4-1

cdr3_nt: TGCGCCAGCAGCCTGGAGGGGCCGGGAAACACCATATATTTT
cdr3_aa: CASSLEGPGNTIYF
j_call: TRBJ1-3
d_call: NA
v_call: TRBV5-1

cdr3_nt: TGTGCCAGCAGTGAATATAGGACAACTGGCGAGCAGTACTTC
cdr3_aa: CASSEYRTTGEQYF
j_call: TRBJ2-7
d_call: NA
v_call: TRBV6-1

cdr3_nt: TGTGCCAGCAGACTCAACAGGGCCGCGAACACCGGGGAGCTGTTTTTT
cdr3_aa: CASRLNRAANTGELFF
j_call: TRBJ2-2
d_call: NA
v_call: TRBV11-2

cdr3_nt: TGTGCCAGCAGTGAATACGAGGGGGGGGGACACGTCTCGAGAGGAAACACCATATATTTT
cdr3_aa: CASSEYEGGGHVSRGNTIYF
j_call: TRBJ1-3
d_call: NA
v_call: TRBV6-1

cdr3_nt: TGCGCCAGCAGCTCCCCATCGGGACGGGAGGATACGCAGTATTTT
cdr3_aa: CASSSPSGREDTQYF
j_call: TRBJ2-3
d_call: NA
v_call: TRBV5-1

cdr3_nt: TGTGCCAGCAGCTTATCAGGGGAGCTCTACGAGCAGTACTTC
cdr3_aa: CASSLSGELYEQYF
j_call: TRBJ2-7
d_call: NA
v_call: TRBV7-2

cdr3_nt: TGTGCCAGCAGTGAAAACACCTTCTCTGGAAACACCATATATTTT
cdr3_aa: CASSENTFSGNTIYF
j_call: TRBJ1-3
d_call: NA
v_call: TRBV2

cdr3_nt: TGCGCCAGCAGCTTGGCAGGACTAGCGGGGAGCGGGGAGCTGTTTTTT
cdr3_aa: CASSLAGLAGSGELFF
j_call: TRBJ2-2
d_call: TRBD2
v_call: TRBV5-1

cdr3_nt: TGCGCCAGCAGCTCTGGGATGGGGGGGAAAAAAGAGACCCAGTACTTC
cdr3_aa: CASSSGMGGKKETQYF
j_call: TRBJ2-5
d_call: TRBD2
v_call: TRBV5-1

cdr3_nt: TGTGCCAGCAGCCAAGGCGGGACAGGGGGCGTCGACTATGGCTACACCTTC
cdr3_aa: CASSQGGTGGVDYGYTF
j_call: TRBJ1-2
d_call: TRBD1
v_call: TRBV4-2

cdr3_nt: TGTGCCAGCAGCTTTGGAGACAGGGGATGGACAGAGACCCAGTACTTC
cdr3_aa: CASSFGDRGWTETQYF
j_call: TRBJ2-5
d_call: TRBD1
v_call: TRBV7-2

cdr3_nt: TGTGCCAGCAGCCCAGACCCTGACAGGGGTAGCAATCAGCCCCAGCATTTT
cdr3_aa: CASSPDPDRGSNQPQHF
j_call: TRBJ1-5
d_call: TRBD1
v_call: TRBV7-8

cdr3_nt: TGTGCCAGCAGCTCTCTCCGTGGGGGCGGGGGGCAGAGGACCGGGGAGCTGTTTTTT
cdr3_aa: CASSSLRGGGGQRTGELFF
j_call: TRBJ2-2
d_call: TRBD2
v_call: TRBV9

cdr3_nt: TGTGCCAGCTCCCCCGACAGACAGAACACTGAAGCTTTCTTT
cdr3_aa: CASSPDRQNTEAFF
j_call: TRBJ1-1
d_call: NA
v_call: TRBV18

cdr3_nt: TGTGCCAGCAGTCTCCCCCCGGTAAACATTCAGTACTTC
cdr3_aa: CASSLPPVNIQYF
j_call: TRBJ2-4
d_call: NA
v_call: TRBV5-4

cdr3_nt: TGTGCCTGGACGCGGACAGGGAATGAAAAACTGTTTTTT
cdr3_aa: CAWTRTGNEKLFF
j_call: TRBJ1-4
d_call: TRBD1
v_call: TRBV30

cdr3_nt: TGTGCCAGCAGTGACCAGGGAAACACCGGGGAGCTGTTTTTT
cdr3_aa: CASSDQGNTGELFF
j_call: TRBJ2-2
d_call: NA
v_call: TRBV2

cdr3_nt: TGTGCCAGCTCGTATGACAGGCGAACGAACACCGGGGAGCTGTTTTTT
cdr3_aa: CASSYDRRTNTGELFF
j_call: TRBJ2-2
d_call: NA
v_call: TRBV18

cdr3_nt: TGTGCCAGCAGCTTAGTAGGGGCTCCTAGCACAGATACGCAGTATTTT
cdr3_aa: CASSLVGAPSTDTQYF
j_call: TRBJ2-3
d_call: NA
v_call: TRBV7-2

cdr3_nt: TGTGCCAGCAGTGGACAGGGCATATATGGCTACACCTTC
cdr3_aa: CASSGQGIYGYTF
j_call: TRBJ1-2
d_call: TRBD1
v_call: TRBV27

cdr3_nt: TGTGCCAGCAGCTTGTGGCAACCCAGCGGGTTCACTGAAGCTTTCTTT
cdr3_aa: CASSLWQPSGFTEAFF
j_call: TRBJ1-1
d_call: NA
v_call: TRBV5-4

cdr3_nt: TGTGCCAGCAGCTTTGGGGACAGGGGGGTCCATGAGCAGTTCTTC
cdr3_aa: CASSFGDRGVHEQFF
j_call: TRBJ2-1
d_call: NA
v_call: TRBV12-1